These T cell receptor beta chains were read from a single sample in a study of cytomegalovirus exposure and HLA in healthy donors. Generated by immunoSEQ multiplex PCR, the TCRdb table keeps only in-frame clones and is missing some. The table lists 200,000 or so clones, more than 75% of them singletons. Sample: PBMCs. The receptors come from a girl under three years old in good health and CMV-seronegative. CDR3s include the opening cysteine and the closing phenylalanine or tryptophan. A D gene is named only where the DNA matches it firmly. Clone size is given for some rows only: seen once, a few or many times, or a class if the clone is expanded.

d_gene: .; len: 15; j_gene: TRBJ2-3; v_gene: TRBV10-3; abundance: .; CDR3nt: TGTGCCATCAGTGCGTCGGTTGGCAACACAGATACGCAGTATTTT; CDR3aa: CAISASVGNTDTQYF
d_gene: TRBD2; len: 15; j_gene: TRBJ2-7; v_gene: TRBV4-3; abundance: .; CDR3nt: TGCGCCAGCAGCCAAGCGACTAGCGCTACCTACGAGCAGTACTTC; CDR3aa: CASSQATSATYEQYF
d_gene: TRBD1; len: 16; j_gene: TRBJ1-1; v_gene: TRBV27; abundance: .; CDR3nt: TGTGCCAGCAGGGGGACAGGTCCGCACGGAGGCACTGAAGCTTTCTTT; CDR3aa: CASRGTGPHGGTEAFF
d_gene: TRBD1; len: 14; j_gene: TRBJ2-5; v_gene: TRBV27; abundance: .; CDR3nt: TGTGCCAGCAGTCCCTTTCAGGGGGCTGAGACCCAGTACTTC; CDR3aa: CASSPFQGAETQYF
d_gene: TRBD1; len: 14; j_gene: TRBJ1-1; v_gene: TRBV19; abundance: .; CDR3nt: TGTGCCAGTAGTGTGACAGGGGGGAACACTGAAGCTTTCTTT; CDR3aa: CASSVTGGNTEAFF
d_gene: TRBD2; len: 15; j_gene: TRBJ2-5; v_gene: TRBV7-2; abundance: .; CDR3nt: TGTGCCAGCAGCTCACTAGCGGGGGTGGTGGAGACCCAGTACTTC; CDR3aa: CASSSLAGVVETQYF
d_gene: TRBD1; len: 14; j_gene: TRBJ1-2; v_gene: TRBV4-2; abundance: .; CDR3nt: TGTGCCAGCAGCCAAGGGACAGGCCCCTATGGCTACACCTTC; CDR3aa: CASSQGTGPYGYTF
d_gene: .; len: 14; j_gene: TRBJ2-1; v_gene: TRBV4-3; abundance: few; CDR3nt: TGCGCCAGCAGCCAAGGGCGGCTCTACAATGAGCAGTTCTTC; CDR3aa: CASSQGRLYNEQFF
d_gene: .; len: 14; j_gene: TRBJ2-3; v_gene: TRBV5-1; abundance: once; CDR3nt: TGCGCCAGCAGCCTAGGGAGAAGCACAGATACGCAGTATTTT; CDR3aa: CASSLGRSTDTQYF
d_gene: .; len: 14; j_gene: TRBJ1-4; v_gene: TRBV2; abundance: .; CDR3nt: TGTGCCAGCAGAAACAGGGCAACTAATGAAAAACTGTTTTTT; CDR3aa: CASRNRATNEKLFF
d_gene: .; len: 14; j_gene: TRBJ2-7; v_gene: TRBV2; abundance: .; CDR3nt: TGTGCCAGCAGCCCGGGGAGCCATTCCTACGAGCAGTACTTC; CDR3aa: CASSPGSHSYEQYF
d_gene: TRBD1; len: 14; j_gene: TRBJ1-2; v_gene: TRBV5-1; abundance: .; CDR3nt: TGCGCCAGCAGCTTTGAAGGGGGCGACTATGGCTACACCTTC; CDR3aa: CASSFEGGDYGYTF
d_gene: TRBD2; len: 14; j_gene: TRBJ2-7; v_gene: TRBV5-1; abundance: .; CDR3nt: TGCGCCAGCAGCATTAGCGGGGGGGCGGGTGAGCAGTACTTC; CDR3aa: CASSISGGAGEQYF
d_gene: .; len: 13; j_gene: TRBJ1-1; v_gene: TRBV7-6; abundance: few; CDR3nt: TGTGCCAGCAGCTTAGGCAGGGTCACTGAAGCTTTCTTT; CDR3aa: CASSLGRVTEAFF
d_gene: .; len: 12; j_gene: TRBJ1-2; v_gene: TRBV7-8; abundance: .; CDR3nt: TGTGCCAGCAGCTCGGGAGTTCTGGGCTACACCTTC; CDR3aa: CASSSGVLGYTF
d_gene: TRBD1; len: 17; j_gene: TRBJ2-2; v_gene: TRBV9; abundance: .; CDR3nt: TGTGCCAGCAGCGCCGGCCCCGACAGGGGGCTGAGCGGGGAGCTGTTTTTT; CDR3aa: CASSAGPDRGLSGELFF
d_gene: .; len: 16; j_gene: TRBJ2-7; v_gene: TRBV9; abundance: .; CDR3nt: TGTGCCAGCAGCACTAATCCGGAGGGGGCCTCCTACGAGCAGTACTTC; CDR3aa: CASSTNPEGASYEQYF
d_gene: TRBD1; len: 17; j_gene: TRBJ2-3; v_gene: TRBV11-2; abundance: .; CDR3nt: TGTGCCAGCAACTTAGCCAAGGGACAGGAGGGCACAGATACGCAGTATTTT; CDR3aa: CASNLAKGQEGTDTQYF
d_gene: TRBD2; len: 14; j_gene: TRBJ2-7; v_gene: TRBV9; abundance: .; CDR3nt: TGTGCCAGAGTACTAGCGGGGGACTCCTACGAGCAGTACTTC; CDR3aa: CARVLAGDSYEQYF
d_gene: .; len: 15; j_gene: TRBJ2-5; v_gene: TRBV7-3; abundance: .; CDR3nt: TGTGCCAGCAGCTTAACGTCTAGTGGGCAAGAGACCCAGTACTTC; CDR3aa: CASSLTSSGQETQYF
d_gene: .; len: 13; j_gene: TRBJ2-7; v_gene: TRBV4-1; abundance: .; CDR3nt: TGCGCCAGCAGCCAGGGCCCATTCGACGAGCAGTACTTC; CDR3aa: CASSQGPFDEQYF
d_gene: TRBD1; len: 16; j_gene: TRBJ2-5; v_gene: TRBV5-4; abundance: .; CDR3nt: TGTGCCAGCAGCCCCAGTCCGACAGGGGGCGAGGGAGGCCAGTACTTC; CDR3aa: CASSPSPTGGEGGQYF
d_gene: .; len: 15; j_gene: TRBJ1-1; v_gene: TRBV5-1; abundance: .; CDR3nt: TGCGCCAGCAGCTTGGCGCGGGGTCTGGACACTGAAGCTTTCTTT; CDR3aa: CASSLARGLDTEAFF
d_gene: .; len: 14; j_gene: TRBJ1-2; v_gene: TRBV7-9; abundance: .; CDR3nt: TGTGCCAGCAGCCCCACCGGAGGCGGCTATGGCTACACCTTC; CDR3aa: CASSPTGGGYGYTF
d_gene: TRBD1; len: 16; j_gene: TRBJ1-5; v_gene: TRBV7-8; abundance: .; CDR3nt: TGTGCCAGCAGCTTAGCGGTCAGGGGGAACAATCAGCCCCAGCATTTT; CDR3aa: CASSLAVRGNNQPQHF
d_gene: .; len: 16; j_gene: TRBJ2-7; v_gene: TRBV5-1; abundance: few; CDR3nt: TGCGCCAGCAGCACCCGTGGGGACATATTAGCCTACGAGCAGTACTTC; CDR3aa: CASSTRGDILAYEQYF
d_gene: .; len: 16; j_gene: TRBJ2-3; v_gene: TRBV4-2; abundance: .; CDR3nt: TGTGCCAGCAGCCAAGATGGCAGGGGTTGGACAGATACGCAGTATTTT; CDR3aa: CASSQDGRGWTDTQYF
d_gene: TRBD1; len: 13; j_gene: TRBJ1-6; v_gene: TRBV5-4; abundance: few; CDR3nt: TGTGCCAGCATCGGCAGGGGGAATTCACCCCTCCACTTT; CDR3aa: CASIGRGNSPLHF
d_gene: .; len: 15; j_gene: TRBJ1-1; v_gene: TRBV7-9; abundance: .; CDR3nt: TGTGCCAGCAGCCCCCGGACGGGAATGAACACTGAAGCTTTCTTT; CDR3aa: CASSPRTGMNTEAFF
d_gene: .; len: 17; j_gene: TRBJ2-1; v_gene: TRBV11-3; abundance: .; CDR3nt: TGTGCCAGCAGCCACCATGGGGGGGGTGCAGGGGTCAATGAGCAGTTCTTC; CDR3aa: CASSHHGGGAGVNEQFF
d_gene: .; len: 15; j_gene: TRBJ1-3; v_gene: TRBV6-5; abundance: .; CDR3nt: TGTGCCAGCAGGGTGGACAGATCCTCTGGAAACACCATATATTTT; CDR3aa: CASRVDRSSGNTIYF